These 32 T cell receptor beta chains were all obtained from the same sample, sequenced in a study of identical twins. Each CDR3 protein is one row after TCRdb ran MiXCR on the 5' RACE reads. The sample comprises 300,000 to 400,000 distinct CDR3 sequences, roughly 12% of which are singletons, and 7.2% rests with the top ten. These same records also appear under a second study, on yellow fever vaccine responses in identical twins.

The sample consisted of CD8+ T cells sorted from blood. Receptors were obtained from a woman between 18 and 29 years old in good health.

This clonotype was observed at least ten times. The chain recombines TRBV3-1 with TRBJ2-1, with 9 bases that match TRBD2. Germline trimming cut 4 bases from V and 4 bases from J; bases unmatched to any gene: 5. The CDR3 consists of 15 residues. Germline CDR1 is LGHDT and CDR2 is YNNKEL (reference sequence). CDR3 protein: CASSPGLASYNEQFF. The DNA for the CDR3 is TGTGCCAGCAGCCCCGGACTAGCGTCATACAATGAGCAGTTCTTC.

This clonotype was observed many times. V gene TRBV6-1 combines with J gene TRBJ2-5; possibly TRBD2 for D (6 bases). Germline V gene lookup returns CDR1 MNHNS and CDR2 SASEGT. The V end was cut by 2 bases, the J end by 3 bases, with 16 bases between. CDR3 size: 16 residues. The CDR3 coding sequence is TGTGCCAGCAGTGAAATCGGGGGAGAAGGAGAAGAGACCCAGTACTTC. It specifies CASSEIGGEGEETQYF.

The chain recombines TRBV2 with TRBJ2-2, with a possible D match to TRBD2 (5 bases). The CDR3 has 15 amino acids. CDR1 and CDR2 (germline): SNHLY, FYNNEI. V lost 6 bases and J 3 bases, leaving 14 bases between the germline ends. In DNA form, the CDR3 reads TGTGCCAGCAGAGCAGCCCACGGGGACACCGGGGAGCTGTTTTTT. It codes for CASRAAHGDTGELFF.

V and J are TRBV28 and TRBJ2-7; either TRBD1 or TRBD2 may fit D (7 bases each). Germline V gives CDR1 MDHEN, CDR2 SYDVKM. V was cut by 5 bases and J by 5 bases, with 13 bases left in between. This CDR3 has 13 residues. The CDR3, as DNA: TGTGCCAGCAGTCCGACAGGGAGGGACGAGCAGTACGTC. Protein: CASSPTGRDEQYV.

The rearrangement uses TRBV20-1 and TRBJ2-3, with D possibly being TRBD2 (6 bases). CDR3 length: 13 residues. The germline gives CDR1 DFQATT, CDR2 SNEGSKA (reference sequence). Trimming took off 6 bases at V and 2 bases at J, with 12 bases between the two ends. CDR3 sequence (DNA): TGCAGTGCGGACCGGGACTTCACAGATACGCAGTATTTT. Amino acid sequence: CSADRDFTDTQYF.

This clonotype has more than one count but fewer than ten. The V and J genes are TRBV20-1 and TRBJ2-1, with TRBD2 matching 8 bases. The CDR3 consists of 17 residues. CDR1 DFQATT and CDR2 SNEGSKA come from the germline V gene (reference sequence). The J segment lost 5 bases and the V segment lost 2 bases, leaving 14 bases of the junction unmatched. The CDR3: CSARSRGGGPPDNEQFF. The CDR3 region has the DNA TGCAGTGCTAGAAGCCGGGGCGGGGGGCCGCCCGACAATGAGCAGTTCTTC.

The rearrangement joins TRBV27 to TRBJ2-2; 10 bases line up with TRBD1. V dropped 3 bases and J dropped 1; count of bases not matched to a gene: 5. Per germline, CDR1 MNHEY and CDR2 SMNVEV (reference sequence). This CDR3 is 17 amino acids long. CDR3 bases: TGTGCCAGCAGTTTGGGACAGGGGATCAGGAACACCGGGGAGCTGTTTTTT. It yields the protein CASSLGQGIRNTGELFF.

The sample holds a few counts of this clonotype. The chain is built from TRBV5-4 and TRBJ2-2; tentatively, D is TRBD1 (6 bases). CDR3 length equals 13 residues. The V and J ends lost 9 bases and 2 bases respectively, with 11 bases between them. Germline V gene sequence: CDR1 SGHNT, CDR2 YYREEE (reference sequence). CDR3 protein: CATHRENTGELFF. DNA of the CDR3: TGTGCCACCCACAGGGAAAACACCGGGGAGCTGTTTTTT. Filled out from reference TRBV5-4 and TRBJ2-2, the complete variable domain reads ETGVTQSPTHLIKTRGQQVTLRCSSQSGHNTVSWYQQALGQGPQFIFQYYREEENGRGNFPPRFSGLQFPNYSSELNVNALELDDSALYLCATHRENTGELFFGEGSRLTVL.

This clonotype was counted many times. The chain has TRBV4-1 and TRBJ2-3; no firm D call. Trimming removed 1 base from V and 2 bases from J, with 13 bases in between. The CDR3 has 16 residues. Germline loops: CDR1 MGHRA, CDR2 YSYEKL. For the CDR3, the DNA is TGCGCCAGCAGCCAAGCGCTCCGAGGTAACACAGATACGCAGTATTTT. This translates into CASSQALRGNTDTQYF.

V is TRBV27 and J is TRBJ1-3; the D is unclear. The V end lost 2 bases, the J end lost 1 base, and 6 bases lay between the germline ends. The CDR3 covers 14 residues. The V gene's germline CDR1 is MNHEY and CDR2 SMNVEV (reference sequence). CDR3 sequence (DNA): TGTGCCAGCAGTTTAGCTGCTTCTGGAAACACCATATATTTT. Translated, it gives CASSLAASGNTIYF.

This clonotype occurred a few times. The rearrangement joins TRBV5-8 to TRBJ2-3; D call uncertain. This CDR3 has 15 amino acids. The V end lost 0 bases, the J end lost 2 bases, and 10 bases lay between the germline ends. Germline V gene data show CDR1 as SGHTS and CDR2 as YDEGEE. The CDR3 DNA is TGTGCCAGCAGCTTGGACGGGTTAACCACAGATACGCAGTATTTT. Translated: CASSLDGLTTDTQYF.

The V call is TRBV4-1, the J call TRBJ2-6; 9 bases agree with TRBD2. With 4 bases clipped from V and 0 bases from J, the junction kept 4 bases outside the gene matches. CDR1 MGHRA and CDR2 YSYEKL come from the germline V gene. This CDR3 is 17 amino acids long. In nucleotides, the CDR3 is TGCGCCAGCAGCCGGATAGCGGGGGACTCTGGGGCCAACGTCCTGACTTTC. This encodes CASSRIAGDSGANVLTF.

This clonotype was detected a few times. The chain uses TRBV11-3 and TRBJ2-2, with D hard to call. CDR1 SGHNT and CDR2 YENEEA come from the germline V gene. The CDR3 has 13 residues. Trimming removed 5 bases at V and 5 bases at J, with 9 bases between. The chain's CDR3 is CASSPEDTGELFF. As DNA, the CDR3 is TGTGCCAGCAGCCCCGAAGATACCGGGGAGCTGTTTTTT.

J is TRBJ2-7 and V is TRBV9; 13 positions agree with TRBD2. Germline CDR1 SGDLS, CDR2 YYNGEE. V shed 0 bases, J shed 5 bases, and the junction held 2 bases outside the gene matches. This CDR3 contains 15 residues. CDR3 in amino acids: CASSVGGLAGDEQYF. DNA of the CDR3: TGTGCCAGCAGCGTAGGCGGACTAGCGGGAGACGAGCAGTACTTC.

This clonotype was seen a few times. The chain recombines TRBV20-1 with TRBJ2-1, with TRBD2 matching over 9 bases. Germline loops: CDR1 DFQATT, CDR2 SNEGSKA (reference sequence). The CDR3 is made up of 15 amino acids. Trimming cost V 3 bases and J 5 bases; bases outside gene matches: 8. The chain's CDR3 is CSASLPSGVNNEQFF. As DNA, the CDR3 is TGCAGTGCTAGCCTCCCTAGCGGGGTAAACAATGAGCAGTTCTTC.

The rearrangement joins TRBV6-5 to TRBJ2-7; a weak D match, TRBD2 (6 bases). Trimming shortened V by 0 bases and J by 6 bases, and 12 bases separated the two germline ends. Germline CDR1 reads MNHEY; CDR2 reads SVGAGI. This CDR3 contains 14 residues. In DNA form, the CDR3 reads TGTGCCAGCAGTTACTCGGGTTCGGGAGTCGAGCAGTACTTC. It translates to CASSYSGSGVEQYF.

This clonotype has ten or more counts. DNA of the CDR3: TGTGCCAGCAGTTTCGGGGACTACAATGAGCAGTTCTTC. Translation: CASSFGDYNEQFF. J is TRBJ2-1 and V is TRBV5-6, with D maybe TRBD2 (5 bases). The germline gives CDR1 SGHDT, CDR2 YYEEEE. V was cut by 5 bases and J by 3 bases, with 9 bases left in between. The CDR3 length is 13 residues.

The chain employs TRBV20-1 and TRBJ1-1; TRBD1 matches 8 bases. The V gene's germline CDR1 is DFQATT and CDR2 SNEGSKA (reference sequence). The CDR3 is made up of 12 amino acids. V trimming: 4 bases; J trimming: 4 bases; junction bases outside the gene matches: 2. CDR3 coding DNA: TGCAGTGCTACAGGGGGCGGCACTGAAGCTTTCTTT. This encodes CSATGGGTEAFF.

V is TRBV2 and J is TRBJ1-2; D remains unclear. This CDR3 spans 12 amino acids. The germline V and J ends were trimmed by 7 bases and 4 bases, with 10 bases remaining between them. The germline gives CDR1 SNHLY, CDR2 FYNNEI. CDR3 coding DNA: TGTGCCAGCACGCTCCCGCGCTATGGCTACACCTTC. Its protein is CASTLPRYGYTF.

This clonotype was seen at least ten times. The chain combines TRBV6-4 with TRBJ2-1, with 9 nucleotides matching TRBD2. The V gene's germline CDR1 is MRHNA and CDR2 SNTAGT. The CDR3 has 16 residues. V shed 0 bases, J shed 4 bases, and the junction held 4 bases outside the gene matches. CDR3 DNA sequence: TGTGCCAGCAGTGACTCAGGTAGCGGGAGTTACAATGAGCAGTTCTTC. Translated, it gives CASSDSGSGSYNEQFF.

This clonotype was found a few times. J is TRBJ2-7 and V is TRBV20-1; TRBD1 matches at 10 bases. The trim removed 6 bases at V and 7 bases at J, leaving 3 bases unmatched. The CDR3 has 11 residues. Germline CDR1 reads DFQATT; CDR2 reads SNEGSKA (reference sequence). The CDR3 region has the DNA TGCAGTGCGAGGACAGGGGGGGAGCAGTACTTC. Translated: CSARTGGEQYF.

This chain's CDR3 is CASSDTPGHRNTEAFF. The CDR3 DNA sequence: TGTGCCAGCTCAGATACTCCGGGACACCGGAACACTGAAGCTTTCTTT. The gene calls are TRBV18 and TRBJ1-1, with TRBD1 as a possible D gene (6 bases). Germline V gives CDR1 KGHSH, CDR2 LQKENI. The CDR3 runs to 16 residues. Between the trimmed V and J ends, which lost 5 bases and 1 base, there was a span of 17 bases.

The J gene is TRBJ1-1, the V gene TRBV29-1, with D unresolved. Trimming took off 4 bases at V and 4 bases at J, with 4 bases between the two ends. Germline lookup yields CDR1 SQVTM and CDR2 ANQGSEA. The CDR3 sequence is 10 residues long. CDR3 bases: TGCAGCGTTGTTGGCACTGAAGCTTTCTTT. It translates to CSVVGTEAFF.

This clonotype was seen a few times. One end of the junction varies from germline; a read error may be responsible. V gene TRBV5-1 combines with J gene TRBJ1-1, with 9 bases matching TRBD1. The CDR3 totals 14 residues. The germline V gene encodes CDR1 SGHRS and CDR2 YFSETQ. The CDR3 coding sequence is TGCGCCAGCAGCCATGGGACAGGGCGCACTGAAGCTCTCTTT. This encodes CASSHGTGRTEALF.

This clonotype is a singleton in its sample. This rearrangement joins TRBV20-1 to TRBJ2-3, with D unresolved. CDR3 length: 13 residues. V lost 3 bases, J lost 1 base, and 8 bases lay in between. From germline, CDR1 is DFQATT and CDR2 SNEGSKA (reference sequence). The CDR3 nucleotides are TGCAGTGCTAGTGGGCAGGGCACAGATACGCAGTATTTT. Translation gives CSASGQGTDTQYF.

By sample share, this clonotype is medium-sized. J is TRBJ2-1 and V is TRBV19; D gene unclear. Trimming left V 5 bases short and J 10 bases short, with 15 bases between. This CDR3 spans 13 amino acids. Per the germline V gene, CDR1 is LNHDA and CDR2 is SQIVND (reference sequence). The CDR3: CASSPYGGYEQFF. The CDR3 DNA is TGTGCCAGTAGTCCCTACGGTGGTTACGAGCAGTTCTTC.

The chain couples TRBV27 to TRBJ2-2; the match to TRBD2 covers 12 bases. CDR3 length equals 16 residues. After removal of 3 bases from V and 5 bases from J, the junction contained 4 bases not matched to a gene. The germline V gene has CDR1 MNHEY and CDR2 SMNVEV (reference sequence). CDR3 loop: CASSLPGLAGTGELFF. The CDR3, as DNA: TGTGCCAGCAGTTTGCCGGGACTAGCGGGTACCGGGGAGCTGTTTTTT.

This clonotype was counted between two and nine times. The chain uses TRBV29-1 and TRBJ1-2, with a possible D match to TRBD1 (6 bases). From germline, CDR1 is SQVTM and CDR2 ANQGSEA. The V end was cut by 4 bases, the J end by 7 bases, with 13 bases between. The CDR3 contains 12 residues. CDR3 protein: CSVVTGRGGYTF. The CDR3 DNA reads TGCAGCGTTGTTACAGGGAGGGGTGGCTACACCTTC. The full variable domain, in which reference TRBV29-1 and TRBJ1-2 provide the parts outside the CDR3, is SAVISQKPSRDICQRGTSLTIQCQVDSQVTMMFWYRQQPGQSLTLIATANQGSEATYESGFVIDKFPISRPNLTFSTLTVSNMSPEDSSIYLCSVVTGRGGYTFGSGTRLTVV.

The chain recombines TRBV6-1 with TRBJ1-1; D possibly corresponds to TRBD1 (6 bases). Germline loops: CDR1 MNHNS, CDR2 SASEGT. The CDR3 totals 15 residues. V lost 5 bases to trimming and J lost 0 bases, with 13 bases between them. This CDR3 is CASSPSRGMNTEAFF. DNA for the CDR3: TGTGCCAGCAGTCCCAGTAGGGGGATGAACACTGAAGCTTTCTTT.

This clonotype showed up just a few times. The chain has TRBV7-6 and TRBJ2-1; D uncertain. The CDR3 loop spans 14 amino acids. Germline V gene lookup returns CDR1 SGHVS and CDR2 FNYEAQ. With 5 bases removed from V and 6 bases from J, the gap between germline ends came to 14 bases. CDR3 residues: CASSPPRIPNEQFF. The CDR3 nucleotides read TGTGCCAGCAGCCCTCCGCGAATACCCAATGAGCAGTTCTTC. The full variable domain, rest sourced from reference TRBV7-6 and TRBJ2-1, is GAGVSQSPRYKVTKRGQDVALRCDPISGHVSLYWYRQALGQGPEFLTYFNYEAQQDKSGLPNDRFSAERPEGSISTLTIQRTEQRDSAMYRCASSPPRIPNEQFFGPGTRLTVL.

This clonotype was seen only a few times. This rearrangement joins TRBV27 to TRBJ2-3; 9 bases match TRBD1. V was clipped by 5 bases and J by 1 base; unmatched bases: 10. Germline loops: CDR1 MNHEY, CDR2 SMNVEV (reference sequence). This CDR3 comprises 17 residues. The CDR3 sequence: CASSGGQGWGGTDTQYF. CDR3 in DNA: TGTGCCAGCAGTGGCGGACAGGGGTGGGGAGGCACAGATACGCAGTATTTT.

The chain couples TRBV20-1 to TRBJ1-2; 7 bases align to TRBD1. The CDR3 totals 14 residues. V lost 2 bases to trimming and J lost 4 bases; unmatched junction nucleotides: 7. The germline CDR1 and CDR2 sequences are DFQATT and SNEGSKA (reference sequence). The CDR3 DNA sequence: TGCAGTGCTAGACTAGAGGGGGCAAGCTATGGCTACACCTTC. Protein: CSARLEGASYGYTF.